This entry lists 24 T cell receptor beta chains sequenced from one sample in a study of shared clonotypes between healthy human individuals. Naivety among CD8 cells was defined by CD45RO negativity and positive CCR7 selection, thereby excluding terminally differentiated effector memory CD45RA+ cells. The data were produced by immunoSEQ multiplex PCR, yet TCRdb's version contains in-frame clones alone and is incomplete. Of approximately 2,000,000 clones detected, around 93% appear once; the ten largest clones hold around 1.8%. The sample consisted of naive CD8+ T cells from PBMCs. All receptors come from a man aged 18 to 30 in good health. Some clones in this sample may be carry-over from other donors' samples.

The chain employs TRBV7-6 and TRBJ2-1, with 8 bases lining up with TRBD2. The CDR3 is 12 amino acids. Germline V lookup: CDR1 SGHVS, CDR2 FNYEAQ. With 5 bases clipped from V and 10 bases from J, the junction kept 4 bases outside the gene matches. The CDR3 DNA sequence: TGTGCCAGCAGCATATTAGCGGGGGAGCAGTTCTTC. Its translation: CASSILAGEQFF.

The chain carries TRBV29-1 and TRBJ1-2, with D tentatively TRBD1 (6 bases). V was trimmed by 1 base and J by 6 bases, leaving 12 bases between them. The CDR3 covers 13 residues. The germline V gene has CDR1 SQVTM and CDR2 ANQGSEA. CDR3 DNA sequence: TGCAGCGTTGAAGTGGACAGACAGAATGGCTACACCTTC. Protein sequence: CSVEVDRQNGYTF.

The chain combines TRBV9 with TRBJ1-3; weak D call: TRBD1 (5 bases). Germline loops: CDR1 SGDLS, CDR2 YYNGEE. V shed 0 bases and J shed 4 bases, with 17 bases lying between them. The CDR3 runs to 17 residues. For the CDR3, the DNA is TGTGCCAGCAGCGTAGTCCCCGGGACCCACGGGGGAAACACCATATATTTT. It translates to CASSVVPGTHGGNTIYF.

As DNA, the CDR3 is TGTGCCAGCGTAGGTGGGAACACAGATACGCAGTATTTT. Its protein product is CASVGGNTDTQYF. This chain uses TRBV7-2 with TRBJ2-3, with unresolved D. Deletions cut 8 bases from V and 2 bases from J, with 11 bases between. This CDR3 spans 13 amino acids. Germline CDR1 and CDR2: SGHTA and FQGNSA.

The J gene is TRBJ1-2, the V gene TRBV9; D ambiguous. CDR1 and CDR2 from the germline V gene are SGDLS and YYNGEE. V was pared by 0 bases and J by 3 bases, with 15 bases between. The CDR3 spans 16 residues. The CDR3 coding sequence is TGTGCCAGCAGCGTAGCGTCGGGTGACCGGTACTATGGCTACACCTTC. Protein product: CASSVASGDRYYGYTF.

V and J are TRBV15 and TRBJ1-2, with D perhaps TRBD1 (6 bases). V was clipped by 5 bases and J by 2 bases, with 12 bases between them. Looked up from germline, CDR1 is LNHNV and CDR2 is YYDKDF (reference sequence). This CDR3 is built from 14 residues. The CDR3 coding sequence is TGTGCCACCAGCTCCCGACAGGAAAACTATGGCTACACCTTC. Protein product: CATSSRQENYGYTF.

This clone was counted between two and nine times. The CDR3 loop is CASSLEQGAYGYTF. The CDR3 bases are TGTGCCAGCAGCTTAGAGCAGGGCGCCTATGGCTACACCTTC. This rearrangement joins TRBV7-9 to TRBJ1-2, with a possible D match to TRBD1 (5 bases). The V and J ends lost 1 base and 4 bases respectively, with 10 bases between them. CDR3 length: 14 amino acids. Germline CDR1 is SEHNR and CDR2 is FQNEAQ (reference sequence).

This sequence joins TRBV5-6 and TRBJ1-2, with no clear D. V was pared by 0 bases and J by 1 base, with 13 bases between. The CDR3 has 16 residues. Germline CDR1 and CDR2: SGHDT and YYEEEE. The CDR3 reads CASSLGARISNYGYTF. CDR3 in DNA: TGTGCCAGCAGCTTGGGTGCCAGGATCAGTAACTATGGCTACACCTTC.

This chain joins TRBV7-9 and TRBJ2-5; D is undetermined. CDR3 length: 16 residues. Trimming removed 4 bases from V and 0 bases from J, with 15 bases in between. Germline loops: CDR1 SEHNR, CDR2 FQNEAQ (reference sequence). The CDR3 nucleotides read TGTGCCAGCAGCTCAAAGGACCTAGAGTACCAAGAGACCCAGTACTTC. Translating it yields CASSSKDLEYQETQYF.

This clone came up once. V is TRBV4-2 and J is TRBJ2-7; TRBD1 matches at 12 bases. Germline trimming cut 4 bases from V and 2 bases from J; bases unmatched to any gene: 6. The CDR3 runs to 16 residues. Germline V gene sequence: CDR1 LGHNA, CDR2 YNFKEQ. The CDR3 nucleotides read TGTGCCAGCAGCCCGGGGGACAGGGGGCTCCCCTACGAGCAGTACTTC. Residues: CASSPGDRGLPYEQYF.

The chain links TRBV10-2 to TRBJ2-1, with D uncertain. Germline V gene lookup returns CDR1 WSHSY and CDR2 SAAADI. With 6 bases removed from V and 9 bases from J, the gap between germline ends came to 3 bases. The CDR3 has 9 residues. CDR3 sequence: CASSLEQFF. The DNA for the CDR3 is TGCGCCAGCAGCCTTGAGCAGTTCTTC.

The chain links TRBV4-2 to TRBJ1-1; no clear D gene. V was trimmed by 4 bases and J by 1 base, leaving 7 bases between them. The germline CDR1 and CDR2 sequences are LGHNA and YNFKEQ. CDR3 length equals 13 residues. Here the CDR3 DNA reads TGTGCCAGCAGCCCCTACGAGAACACTGAAGCTTTCTTT. Its translation is CASSPYENTEAFF.

With respect to this clone: Within the sample, other DNA sequences also encode this same CDR3. V usage is TRBV9 and J usage is TRBJ2-3; D might be TRBD2 (6 bases). The ends were cut back, 0 bases at V and 6 bases at J, with 8 bases in the middle. The CDR3 is 13 amino acids. The germline CDR1 and CDR2 sequences are SGDLS and YYNGEE. The CDR3 loop is CASSVAGGDTQYF. The CDR3 DNA reads TGTGCCAGCAGCGTAGCTGGAGGGGATACGCAGTATTTT.

This chain joins TRBV7-6 and TRBJ2-7; 8 bases fit TRBD1. The V segment lost 5 bases and the J segment 5 bases; nucleotides outside the gene matches: 8. The germline gives CDR1 SGHVS, CDR2 FNYEAQ. The CDR3 has 14 residues. DNA of the CDR3: TGTGCCAGCAGCGGACCGGGACAGGTTGACGAGCAGTACTTC. As protein: CASSGPGQVDEQYF.

This clone was counted once. The chain joins TRBV5-8 to TRBJ1-1; D is perhaps TRBD1 (5 bases). CDR3 length: 12 amino acids. Germline V CDR1 and CDR2: SGHTS, YDEGEE. V lost 4 bases to trimming and J lost 6 bases, with 10 bases between them. In DNA form, the CDR3 reads TGTGCCAGCAGCCACCAGGGAGCTGAAGCTTTCTTT. Amino acid sequence: CASSHQGAEAFF. Full variable domain (remainder filled in from reference TRBV5-8 and TRBJ1-1): EAGVTQSPTHLIKTRGQQATLRCSPISGHTSVYWYQQALGLGLQFLLWYDEGEERNRGNFPPRFSGRQFPNYSSELNVNALELEDSALYLCASSHQGAEAFFGQGTRLTVV.

The rearrangement uses TRBV7-2 and TRBJ2-1; TRBD2 matches at 11 bases. With 5 bases clipped from V and 0 bases from J, the junction kept 6 bases outside the gene matches. This CDR3 comprises 17 residues. From germline, CDR1 is SGHTA and CDR2 FQGNSA. The CDR3 is CASSNGLAGLSYNEQFF. In DNA, the CDR3 is TGTGCCAGCAGCAATGGACTAGCGGGCCTCTCCTACAATGAGCAGTTCTTC.

V usage is TRBV19 and J usage is TRBJ2-1; 7 bases line up with TRBD1. Germline CDR1 LNHDA, CDR2 SQIVND (reference sequence). CDR3 length: 14 residues. After removal of 3 bases from V and 6 bases from J, the junction contained 5 bases not matched to a gene. CDR3 in DNA: TGTGCCAGTAGTATCTACAGGGGCCCCAATGAGCAGTTCTTC. This encodes CASSIYRGPNEQFF.

V is TRBV7-9 and J is TRBJ2-7; D not resolved. The CDR3 is 14 amino acids. The V end lost 5 bases, the J end lost 1 base, and 12 bases lay between the germline ends. Germline values: CDR1 SEHNR, CDR2 FQNEAQ (reference sequence). CDR3 DNA sequence: TGTGCCAGCAGCCCCCCCCGCGTGTCCTACGAGCAGTACTTC. Its protein is CASSPPRVSYEQYF.

This clone has only a few counts. The chain carries TRBV4-1 and TRBJ1-3; weak D call: TRBD1 (6 bases). Deletions cut 0 bases from V and 2 bases from J, with 14 bases between. Per germline, CDR1 MGHRA and CDR2 YSYEKL. This CDR3 has 17 amino acids. CDR3 protein: CASSQDTRTGTGNTIYF. CDR3 in DNA: TGCGCCAGCAGCCAAGATACTCGAACAGGGACTGGAAACACCATATATTTT.

As to this clone: Other DNA sequences within the sample encode an identical CDR3. The rearrangement uses TRBV7-7 and TRBJ2-3, with 8 nucleotides matching TRBD1. J lost 1 base, V lost 2 bases, and 2 bases had no gene match. This CDR3 is built from 15 residues. The germline V gene encodes CDR1 SSHAT and CDR2 FNYEAQ (reference sequence). CDR3 DNA sequence: TGTGCCAGCAGCTTAAGCAGGGGGCGCACAGATACGCAGTATTTT. Translated, it gives CASSLSRGRTDTQYF.

The V call is TRBV4-1, the J call TRBJ1-5; D possibly corresponds to TRBD1 (6 bases). V was pared by 0 bases and J by 6 bases, with 12 bases between. CDR3 length: 15 residues. Per the germline V gene, CDR1 is MGHRA and CDR2 is YSYEKL. CDR3 coding DNA: TGCGCCAGCAGCCAAGATAGGGGGGAAAGTCAGCCCCAGCATTTT. As protein: CASSQDRGESQPQHF.

The chain is built from TRBV7-3 and TRBJ2-5; TRBD1 might be the D (9 bases). Germline V gives CDR1 SGHTA, CDR2 FQGTGA. V lost 0 bases to trimming and J lost 11 bases, with 46 bases between them. The CDR3 totals 24 residues. CDR3 loop: CASSLTQLPGQGLPKRREVREQYF. The CDR3, as DNA: TGTGCCAGCAGCTTAACCCAACTTCCGGGACAGGGCCTCCCCAAGCGGCGGGAGGTAAGAGAGCAGTACTTC.

The rearrangement links TRBV9 to TRBJ2-5, with D possibly TRBD2 on 6 matching bases. From germline, CDR1 is SGDLS and CDR2 YYNGEE. The CDR3 is 15 amino acids. Trimming shortened V by 0 bases and J by 4 bases, and 13 bases separated the two germline ends. CDR3 protein: CASSVGGEVGETQYF. In nucleotides, the CDR3 is TGTGCCAGCAGCGTAGGGGGGGAGGTAGGAGAGACCCAGTACTTC.

Notes on this clone: Other DNA sequences in this sample translate to the same CDR3. The rearrangement joins TRBV10-3 to TRBJ2-7, with D hard to call. CDR3 size: 12 residues. V shed 3 bases and J shed 0 bases, with 3 bases lying between them. The germline V gene has CDR1 ENHRY and CDR2 SYGVKD. CDR3 sequence: CAISESSYEQYF. CDR3 nucleotides: TGTGCCATCAGTGAAAGCTCCTACGAGCAGTACTTC.